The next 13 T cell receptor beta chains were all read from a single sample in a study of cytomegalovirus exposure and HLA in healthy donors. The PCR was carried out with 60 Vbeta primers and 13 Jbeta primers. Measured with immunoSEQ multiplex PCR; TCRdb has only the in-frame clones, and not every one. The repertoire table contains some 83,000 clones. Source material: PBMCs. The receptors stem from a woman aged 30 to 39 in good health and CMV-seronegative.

The CDR3 protein is CASSLRRRVGYEQYF. The CDR3 bases are TGTGCCAGCAGCCTAAGGCGCAGGGTAGGCTACGAGCAGTACTTC. V and J are TRBV11-2 and TRBJ2-7; tentative D call: TRBD1 (5 bases). In germline, CDR1 is SGHAT, CDR2 FQNNGV. CDR3 size: 15 residues. The germline V and J ends were trimmed by 5 bases and 3 bases, with 17 bases remaining between them.

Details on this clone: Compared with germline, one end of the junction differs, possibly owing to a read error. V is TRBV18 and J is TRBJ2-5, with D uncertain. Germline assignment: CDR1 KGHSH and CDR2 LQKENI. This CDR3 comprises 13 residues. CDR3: CASSPGQKENQYF. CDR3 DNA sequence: TGTGCCAGCTCACCAGGGCAAAAAGAGAACCAGTACTTC.

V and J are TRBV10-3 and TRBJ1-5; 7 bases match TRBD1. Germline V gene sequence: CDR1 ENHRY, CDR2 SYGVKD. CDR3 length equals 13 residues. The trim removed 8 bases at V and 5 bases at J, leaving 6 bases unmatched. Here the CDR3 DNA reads TGTGCCATCCGGGACAGAGTTGATCAGCCCCAGCATTTT. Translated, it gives CAIRDRVDQPQHF.

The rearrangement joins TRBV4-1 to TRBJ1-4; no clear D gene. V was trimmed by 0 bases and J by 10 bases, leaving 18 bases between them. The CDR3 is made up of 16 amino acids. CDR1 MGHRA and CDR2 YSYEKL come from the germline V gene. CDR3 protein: CASSQESLTAVGKLFF. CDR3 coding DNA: TGCGCCAGCAGCCAAGAAAGCTTAACAGCGGTGGGAAAACTGTTTTTT.

CDR3 coding DNA: TGTGCCAGCAGTCGGACAGGGTTTGAAGCTTTCTTT. Amino acid sequence: CASSRTGFEAFF. The chain employs TRBV6-1 and TRBJ1-1, with 8 bases matching TRBD1. The germline V gene encodes CDR1 MNHNS and CDR2 SASEGT. The V segment lost 5 bases and the J segment 7 bases; nucleotides outside the gene matches: 3. CDR3 size: 12 residues.

The DNA of the CDR3 is TGTGCCAGCAGTTCGACGAAGACAGGACCAAACACTGAAGCTTTCTTT. Its translation is CASSSTKTGPNTEAFF. This sequence joins TRBV27 and TRBJ1-1; weak D call: TRBD1 (6 bases). CDR1 and CDR2 from the germline V gene are MNHEY and SMNVEV (reference sequence). This CDR3 is built from 16 residues. The V and J ends lost 4 bases and 2 bases respectively, with 17 bases between them.

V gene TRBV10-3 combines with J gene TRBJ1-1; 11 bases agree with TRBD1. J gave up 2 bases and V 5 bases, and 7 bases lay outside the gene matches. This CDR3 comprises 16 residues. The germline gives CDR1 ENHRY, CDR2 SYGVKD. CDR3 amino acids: CAISSGTGGRNTEAFF. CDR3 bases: TGTGCCATCAGTTCCGGGACAGGGGGTCGAAACACTGAAGCTTTCTTT.

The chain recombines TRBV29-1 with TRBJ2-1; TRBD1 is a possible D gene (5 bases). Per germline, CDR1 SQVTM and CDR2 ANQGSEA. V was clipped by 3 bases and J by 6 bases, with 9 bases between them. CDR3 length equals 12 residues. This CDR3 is CSVDRAGNEQFF. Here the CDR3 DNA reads TGCAGCGTTGACAGGGCAGGCAATGAGCAGTTCTTC.

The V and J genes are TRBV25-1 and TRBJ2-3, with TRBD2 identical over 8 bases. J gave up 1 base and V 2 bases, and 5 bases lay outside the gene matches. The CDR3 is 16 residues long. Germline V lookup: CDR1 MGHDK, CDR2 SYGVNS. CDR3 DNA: TGTGCCAGCAGTGAAAAGCAGCGGGGGCGCACAGATACGCAGTATTTT. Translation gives CASSEKQRGRTDTQYF. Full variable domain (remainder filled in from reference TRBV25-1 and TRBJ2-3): EADIYQTPRYLVIGTGKKITLECSQTMGHDKMYWYQQDPGMELHLIHYSYGVNSTEKGDLSSESTVSRIRTEHFPLTLESARPSHTSQYLCASSEKQRGRTDTQYFGPGTRLTVL.

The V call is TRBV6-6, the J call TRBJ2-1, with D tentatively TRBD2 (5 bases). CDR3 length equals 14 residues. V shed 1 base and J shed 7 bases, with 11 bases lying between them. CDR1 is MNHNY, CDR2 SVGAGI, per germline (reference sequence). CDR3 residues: CASSYYGLPNEQFF. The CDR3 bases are TGTGCCAGCAGTTACTACGGACTCCCGAATGAGCAGTTCTTC.

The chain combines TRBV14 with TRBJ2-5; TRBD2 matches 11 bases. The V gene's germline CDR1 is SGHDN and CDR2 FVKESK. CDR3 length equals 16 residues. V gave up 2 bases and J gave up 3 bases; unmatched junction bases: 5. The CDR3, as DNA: TGTGCCAGCAGCCAATCTAGGGGACTAGCGGAAGAGACCCAGTACTTC. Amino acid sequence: CASSQSRGLAEETQYF. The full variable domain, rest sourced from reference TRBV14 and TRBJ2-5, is EAGVTQFPSHSVIEKGQTVTLRCDPISGHDNLYWYRRVMGKEIKFLLHFVKESKQDESGMPNNRFLAERTGGTYSTLKVQPAELEDSGVYFCASSQSRGLAEETQYFGPGTRLLVL.

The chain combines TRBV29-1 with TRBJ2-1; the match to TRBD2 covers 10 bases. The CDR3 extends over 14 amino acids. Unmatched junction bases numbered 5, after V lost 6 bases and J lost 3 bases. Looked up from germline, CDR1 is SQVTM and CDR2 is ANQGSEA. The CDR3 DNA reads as TGCAGCGTGACCGGGACTAGCGACTACAATGAGCAGTTCTTC. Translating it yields CSVTGTSDYNEQFF.

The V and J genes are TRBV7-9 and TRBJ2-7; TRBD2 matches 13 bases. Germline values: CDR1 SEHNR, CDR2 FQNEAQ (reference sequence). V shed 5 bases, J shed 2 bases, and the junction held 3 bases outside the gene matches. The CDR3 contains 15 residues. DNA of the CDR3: TGTGCCAGCAGCCGGGGGACTAGCGGGGCCTACGAGCAGTACTTC. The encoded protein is CASSRGTSGAYEQYF.